The present T cell receptor (beta chain) was sequenced within a study of response to subunit inactivated influenza vaccine. MiXCR was run by TCRdb on the RT-PCR reads, yielding one entry per CDR3 protein. The sample gives just over 300,000 distinct CDR3 sequences, around a fifth of which show up once; roughly 10% is in the top ten. This clonotype was observed a handful of times. The CDR3 runs to 18 residues. Unmatched junction bases numbered 9, after V lost 0 bases and J lost 3 bases. The germline CDR1 and CDR2 sequences are LGHNA and YSLEER. This sequence joins TRBV4-3 and TRBJ2-3, with 10 bases that match TRBD2. The sample here was PBMCs from blood, taken approximately 20 months after vaccination. The sequence derives from a man between 50 and 69 years old who received an inactivated influenza vaccine. Here the CDR3 DNA reads TGCGCCAGCAGCCAAGATCGTGCGCTAGCGGGAGTTACAGATACGCAGTATTTT. Protein sequence: CASSQDRALAGVTDTQYF.